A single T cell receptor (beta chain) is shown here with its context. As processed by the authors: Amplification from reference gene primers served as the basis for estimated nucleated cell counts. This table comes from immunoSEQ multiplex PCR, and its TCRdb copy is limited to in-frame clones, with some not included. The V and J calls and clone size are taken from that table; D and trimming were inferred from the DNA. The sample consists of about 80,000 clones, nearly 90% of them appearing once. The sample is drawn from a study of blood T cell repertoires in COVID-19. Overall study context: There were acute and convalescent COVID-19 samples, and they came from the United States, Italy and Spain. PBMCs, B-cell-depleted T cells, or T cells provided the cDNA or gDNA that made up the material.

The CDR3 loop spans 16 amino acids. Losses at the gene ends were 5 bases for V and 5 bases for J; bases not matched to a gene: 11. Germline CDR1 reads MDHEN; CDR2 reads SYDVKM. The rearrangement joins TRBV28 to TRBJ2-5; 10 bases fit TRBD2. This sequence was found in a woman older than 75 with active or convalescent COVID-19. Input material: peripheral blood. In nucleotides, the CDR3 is TGTGCCAGCAGTCGGGGCGAGCGGGAGGGCCCGGAGACCCAGTACTTC. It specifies CASSRGEREGPETQYF.